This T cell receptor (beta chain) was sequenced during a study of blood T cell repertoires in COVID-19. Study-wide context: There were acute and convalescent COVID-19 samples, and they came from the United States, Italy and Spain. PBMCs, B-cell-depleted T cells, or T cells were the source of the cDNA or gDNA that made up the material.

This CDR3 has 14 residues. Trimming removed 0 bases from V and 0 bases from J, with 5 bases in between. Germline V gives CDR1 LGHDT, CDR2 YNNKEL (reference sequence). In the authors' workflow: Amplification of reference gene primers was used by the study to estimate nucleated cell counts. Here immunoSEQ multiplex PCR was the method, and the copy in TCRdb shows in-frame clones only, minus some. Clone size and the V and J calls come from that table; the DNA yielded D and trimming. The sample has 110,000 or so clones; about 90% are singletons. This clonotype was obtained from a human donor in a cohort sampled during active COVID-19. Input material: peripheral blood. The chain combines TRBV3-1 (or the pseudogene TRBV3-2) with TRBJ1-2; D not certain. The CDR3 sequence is CASSQDPANYGYTF. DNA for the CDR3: TGTGCCAGCAGCCAAGATCCGGCTAACTATGGCTACACCTTC.